This T cell receptor (beta chain) was sequenced in a study of patients and donors after allogeneic stem cell transplantation (dated by TCRdb to 2020 to 2021). The germline V gene (reference sequence) gives CDR1 as MNHEY and CDR2 as SMNVEV. Taken from cysteine to phenylalanine, the CDR3 has 17 residues. The sequence is cut down to CDR3 DNA, 51 bases in frame from base 1. V loses 5 bases, J loses 2 bases, and the germline ends lie 19 bases apart. Library prep was done by RT-PCR. Instrument on record: NextSeq 550. Using fastp trimming at Q25 and MiXCR clonotype assembly, TCRdb reanalyzed the public sequencing data and kept in-frame beta chains. Every CDR3 protein is listed once, alongside the most common genes and DNA of its rows. Across this sample there are 12,000 or so distinct CDR3 sequences, with approximately 25% seen only once. The top ten clonotypes cover 51% of the sample. This clonotype was counted only a few times. Its specific antigen is unknown. Qualities for individual bases were not recorded, and no much larger clone is one base off.

Sequenced sample: blood, either unsorted or a sorted T cell fraction (not recorded which). The chain employs TRBV27 and TRBJ1-5; the D gene is possibly TRBD1, with 5 bases matching. The TCR sequence derives from a human donor who was either an allogeneic HSCT recipient or a stem cell or donor lymphocyte infusion donor (not recorded which). It is not recorded whose cells these are; they may come from a transplant donor. The CDR3 protein: CASSIRMILGGNQPQHF. The nucleotide sequence reads TGTGCCAGCAGTATAAGGATGATTTTAGGGGGCAATCAGCCCCAGCATTTT.